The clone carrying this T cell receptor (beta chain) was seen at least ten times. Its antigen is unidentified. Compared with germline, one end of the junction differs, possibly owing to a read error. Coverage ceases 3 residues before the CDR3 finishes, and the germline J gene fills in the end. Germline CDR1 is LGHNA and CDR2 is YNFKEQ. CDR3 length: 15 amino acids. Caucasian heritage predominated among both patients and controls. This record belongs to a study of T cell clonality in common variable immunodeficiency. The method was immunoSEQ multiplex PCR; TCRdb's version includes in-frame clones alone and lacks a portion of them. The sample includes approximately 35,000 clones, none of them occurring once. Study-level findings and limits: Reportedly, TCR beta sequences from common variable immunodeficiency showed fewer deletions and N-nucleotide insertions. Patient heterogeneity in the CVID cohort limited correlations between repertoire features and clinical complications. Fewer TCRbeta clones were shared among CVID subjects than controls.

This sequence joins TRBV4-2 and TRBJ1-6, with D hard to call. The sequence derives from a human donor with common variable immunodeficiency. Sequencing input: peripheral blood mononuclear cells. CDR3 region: CASSQEILANSPLHF. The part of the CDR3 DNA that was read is TGCGCCAGCAGCCAAGAGATCCTGGCTAATTCACCC.